Below are 2 T cell receptor beta chains sequenced from a single sample in a study of technical replicates of blood from a few donors. Assay used: immunoSEQ multiplex PCR; TCRdb lists only in-frame clones, some missing. The repertoire holds over 90,000 clones, 95% seen once, with about 0.19% in the top ten. The sequenced sample consisted of T cells isolated from PBMCs. All receptors come from a human donor in good health.

The V and J genes are TRBV18 and TRBJ1-2; D is ambiguous. V was clipped by 0 bases and J by 4 bases, with 15 bases between them. The CDR3 spans 16 residues. Per the germline V gene, CDR1 is KGHSH and CDR2 is LQKENI. The CDR3 loop is CASSPPFADGSYGYTF. In DNA form, the CDR3 reads TGTGCCAGCTCACCACCGTTCGCTGACGGGAGCTATGGCTACACCTTC.

This chain links TRBV6-1 with TRBJ2-1; 8 bases align to TRBD2. Germline V gene data show CDR1 as MNHNS and CDR2 as SASEGT. Unmatched junction bases numbered 6, after V lost 4 bases and J lost 4 bases. This CDR3 is 15 amino acids long. Written as DNA, the CDR3 is TGTGCCAGCAGTGTCGAAGCGGGGGAGTACAATGAGCAGTTCTTC. It specifies CASSVEAGEYNEQFF.